Presented here are 4 T cell receptor beta chains from one specimen sequenced in a study of blood T cells in healthy people across ages. Through a sample-barcoded 5' primer and a J-beta primer mix, a second PCR was run for roughly 6 to 11 cycles. TCRdb reprocessed the 5' RACE reads with MiXCR, giving one entry per CDR3 protein. The repertoire holds about 780,000 distinct CDR3 sequences, less than 60% seen once, with around 18% in the top ten. Input material: blood. The origin of the receptors is a man at least 80 years old in good health.

The V call is TRBV20-1, the J call TRBJ2-1; 9 bases line up with TRBD2. Unmatched junction bases numbered 11, after V lost 3 bases and J lost 8 bases. The germline V gene encodes CDR1 DFQATT and CDR2 SNEGSKA (reference sequence). This CDR3 spans 15 amino acids. CDR3 protein: CSASRASGIFDEQFF. CDR3 sequence (DNA): TGCAGTGCTAGTCGGGCTAGCGGGATTTTCGATGAGCAGTTCTTC.

A note on this clonotype: A single base separates this from a much larger clone, so it may be a read error. The V and J genes are TRBV29-1 and TRBJ2-1; D unresolved. Trimming took off 5 bases at V and 3 bases at J, with 5 bases between the two ends. Looked up from germline, CDR1 is SQVTM and CDR2 is ANQGSEA. The CDR3 spans 11 residues. Here the CDR3 reads CSVYSYNEQFF. CDR3 DNA: TGCAGCGTTTACAGCTACAATGAGCAGTTCTTC.

This clonotype was seen only a few times. The gene calls are TRBV6-2 or TRBV6-3 and TRBJ2-1, with 10 bases fitting TRBD1. Germline lookup yields CDR1 MNHEY and CDR2 SVGEGT. V trimming: 5 bases; J trimming: 7 bases; junction bases outside the gene matches: 11. The CDR3 is made up of 16 amino acids. Here the CDR3 DNA reads TGTGCCAGCAGTCCTCGGAGACAGGGGGCCCTTAATGAGCAGTTCTTC. Protein product: CASSPRRQGALNEQFF.

The chain carries TRBV20-1 and TRBJ1-5; 8 bases line up with TRBD1. CDR1 and CDR2 (germline): DFQATT, SNEGSKA (reference sequence). CDR3 length: 13 residues. Trimming at V came to 4 bases and at J to 6 bases, leaving 5 bases not matched to a gene. CDR3 coding DNA: TGCAGTGCTATCCCAGGGGGCATTCAGCCCCAGCATTTT. Translated, it gives CSAIPGGIQPQHF.